This TCR beta chain was captured by sequencing in a study of PD-L1 blockade in urothelial cancer. Background on the study: Patients had received 0 to 3 prior chemotherapy regimens. At 6 weeks and at 3 weeks (second dose) after treatment start, blood was analyzed.

Study observations and caveats: Durable-benefit patients showed greater tumor-associated blood clone expansion at 3 weeks.

As regards this clone: No antigen is known for it.

Time point noted: peripheral blood 6 weeks after treatment start. Clones were read by immunoSEQ multiplex PCR, and TCRdb kept only the in-frame ones, dropping some. Of more than 95,000 clones detected, around 89% appear once; the ten largest clones hold more than 1.5%. The V gene's germline CDR1 is MNHEY and CDR2 SMNVEV (reference sequence). V shed 5 bases, J shed 2 bases, and the junction held 6 bases outside the gene matches. This CDR3 has 16 amino acids. The TCR originated in a man in his 60s with urothelial cancer. The rearrangement joins TRBV27 to TRBJ2-1, with 10 bases fitting TRBD2. Material: PBMCs, obtained around atezolizumab (anti-PD-L1) treatment. The CDR3 sequence is CASSPSGRGAYNEQFF. As DNA, the CDR3 is TGTGCCAGCAGTCCAAGCGGGAGGGGGGCCTACAATGAGCAGTTCTTC.